The 7 T cell receptor beta chains listed next were all sequenced from one sample in a study of T cells in Graves' hyperthyroidism and ophthalmopathy. What was amplified from RNA transcripts were TCR beta CDR3 regions. During a first-round RT-PCR of the TCR CDR3, the HTBI primer set was used. TCRdb reanalysed the multiplex PCR reads using MiXCR and keeps one entry per CDR3 protein. The data show 300,000 to 450,000 distinct CDR3 sequences, with around 15% seen just once and roughly 21% held by the top ten. Sequences were obtained from blood. These TCRs come from a woman under 40 with Graves' ophthalmopathy.

This clonotype occurred a few times. This chain joins TRBV19 and TRBJ2-7; TRBD2 is a possible D gene (6 bases). This CDR3 comprises 18 residues. Germline values: CDR1 LNHDA, CDR2 SQIVND (reference sequence). V lost 0 bases, J lost 4 bases, and 22 bases lay in between. This CDR3 reads CASSIDRMGRDGTYEQYF. The CDR3 nucleotides are TGTGCCAGTAGTATAGATCGTATGGGCCGGGACGGGACTTACGAGCAGTACTTC.

This clonotype was counted ten times or more. The rearrangement links TRBV20-1 to TRBJ2-1, with a possible D match to TRBD2 (7 bases). In germline, CDR1 is DFQATT, CDR2 SNEGSKA (reference sequence). The V end lost 5 bases, the J end lost 1 base, and 15 bases lay between the germline ends. The CDR3 runs 15 residues. CDR3 in amino acids: CSAAGGPRSYNEQFF. The CDR3 DNA reads as TGCAGTGCTGCCGGGGGGCCTCGATCCTACAATGAGCAGTTCTTC.

Worth noting for this clonotype: One end of the junction is discordant with germline, which a read error may explain. The V and J genes are TRBV13 and TRBJ2-7; D not resolved. CDR1 and CDR2 from the germline V gene are PRHDT and FYEKMQ (reference sequence). CDR3 length: 13 residues. CDR3 sequence (DNA): TGCGCCAGCAGCCAAGACGCTCCCTACGAGCAGTACTTC. It is translated as CASSQDAPYEQYF. Drawing the rest from reference TRBV13 and TRBJ2-7, the complete variable domain is AAGVIQSPRHLIKEKRETATLKCYPIPRHDTVYWYQQGPGQDPQFLISFYEKMQSDKGSIPDRFSAQQFSDYHSELNMSSLELGDSALYFCASSQDAPYEQYFGPGTRLTVT.

The V and J genes are TRBV7-6 and TRBJ1-5; 8 nucleotides agree with TRBD1. Losses at the gene ends were 5 bases for V and 6 bases for J; bases not matched to a gene: 9. Per germline, CDR1 SGHVS and CDR2 FNYEAQ. This CDR3 spans 15 amino acids. CDR3 residues: CASSRGQGRIQPQHF. The CDR3 DNA follows: TGTGCCAGCAGCCGCGGACAGGGTAGGATTCAGCCCCAGCATTTT.

The chain joins TRBV5-6 to TRBJ2-5, with 8 positions matching TRBD1. CDR3 length: 13 residues. The V gene's germline CDR1 is SGHDT and CDR2 YYEEEE. Trimming at V came to 4 bases and at J to 5 bases, leaving 4 bases not matched to a gene. The CDR3 sequence: CASSTDRAETQYF. The CDR3 nucleotides are TGTGCCAGCAGCACGGACAGGGCTGAGACCCAGTACTTC. Looking up the rest from reference TRBV5-6 and TRBJ2-5 gives the full variable domain: DAGVTQSPTHLIKTRGQQVTLRCSPKSGHDTVSWYQQALGQGPQFIFQYYEEEERQRGNFPDRFSGHQFPNYSSELNVNALLLGDSALYLCASSTDRAETQYFGPGTRLLVL.

With respect to this clonotype: Mismatch with germline at one junction end may stem from a read error. The chain employs TRBV18 and TRBJ1-5; 9 bases fit TRBD1. This CDR3 contains 15 residues. From germline, CDR1 is KGHSH and CDR2 LQKENI. This chain's CDR3 is CASSPKGQGNQPQHF. The CDR3 bases are TGTGCCAGCTCACCAAAGGGACAGGGCAACCAGCCCCAGCATTTT.

This clonotype has just a few counts. CDR3 sequence: CASSSSGGNSYEQYF. CDR3 sequence (DNA): TGTGCCAGCAGCTCTAGCGGGGGGAACTCCTACGAGCAGTACTTC. The chain combines TRBV7-8 with TRBJ2-7, with 11 bases identical to TRBD2. Per germline, CDR1 SGHVS and CDR2 FQNEAQ. After removal of 4 bases from V and 0 bases from J, the junction contained 2 bases not matched to a gene. The CDR3 totals 15 residues.